This T cell receptor (beta chain) was observed in a study of blood T cell repertoires in COVID-19 (dated by TCRdb to 2019 to 2021). Turning to the overall study: The collaborator samples originated in the United States, Italy and Spain and spanned the acute and convalescent phases of COVID-19. A de-identified subject ID, COVID-19 status, age in years and sex were almost always included in the sample metadata. HLA class I and class II types, where available, came from metadata supplied by the sample provider rather than from assay-based typing. The samples were drawn from two sources: the first 160 participants of the ongoing ImmuneRACE study, and over 1,000 subjects contributed by 6 global collaborators. The material from the prospective study consisted of cDNA or gDNA derived from T cells, B-cell-depleted T cells, or PBMCs. Deeply sampled blood TCRbeta repertoires from subjects exposed to, actively infected with, or recovered from COVID-19 were included in the dataset. The repertoires were released in a freely available public database intended as a resource for research on the immune response to SARS-CoV-2. Broader findings and caveats from the paper: The quantity of clinical and demographic metadata differed by source and by participant and was supplied without curation.

In regard to this clone: There is no known antigen for this receptor. Base quality data are lacking; no much larger clone is found one base away.

Whole blood was collected in K2EDTA tubes by collaborating institutions according to the institutions' own protocols. For TCRbeta analysis, collaborators shipped samples in one of three forms: frozen whole blood, isolated PBMCs, or DNA extracted from either of those sample types. TCRbeta CDR3 regions were amplified from genomic DNA by means of the immunoSEQ Assay, a bias-controlled multiplex PCR. As for the original processing: The number of nucleated cells in each sample was estimated by amplification of reference gene primers within the assay. Sequence reads were collapsed and filtered to measure the absolute abundance of every unique TCRbeta CDR3 rearrangement. For each sample, productive Simpson clonality was calculated by taking the square root of Simpson's diversity index across productive rearrangements. What TCRdb holds here is the immuneACCESS table cut down to in-frame rearrangements. Part of the clones is not present; checked against another copy, under half of the missing clones reflect an unresolved V gene, and the others are unexplained. That table furnishes V, J and clone size, whereas the DNA furnished D and trimming. This sample is represented by over 120,000 clones; roughly 79% of them were singletons. The top ten clones comprise around 8.5% of the sample.

Sequencing used peripheral blood. The clonotype comes from a human donor in a cohort sampled during active COVID-19.

The base sequence is TGCAGTGCTAGCTCTCAGTTCTTC. The encoded protein is CSASSQFF. The chain was built from TRBV20-1 and TRBJ2-1, with no confidently assigned D gene. V is clipped by 3 bases and J by 13 bases, and the sequence between their germline boundaries is 4 bases long. The CDR3 covers 8 residues, taking in both the cysteine and the phenylalanine. Only the CDR3 DNA is retained, 24 bases long and in frame from the first base. As encoded in the germline V gene (reference sequence), CDR1 is DFQATT while CDR2 is SNEGSKA.